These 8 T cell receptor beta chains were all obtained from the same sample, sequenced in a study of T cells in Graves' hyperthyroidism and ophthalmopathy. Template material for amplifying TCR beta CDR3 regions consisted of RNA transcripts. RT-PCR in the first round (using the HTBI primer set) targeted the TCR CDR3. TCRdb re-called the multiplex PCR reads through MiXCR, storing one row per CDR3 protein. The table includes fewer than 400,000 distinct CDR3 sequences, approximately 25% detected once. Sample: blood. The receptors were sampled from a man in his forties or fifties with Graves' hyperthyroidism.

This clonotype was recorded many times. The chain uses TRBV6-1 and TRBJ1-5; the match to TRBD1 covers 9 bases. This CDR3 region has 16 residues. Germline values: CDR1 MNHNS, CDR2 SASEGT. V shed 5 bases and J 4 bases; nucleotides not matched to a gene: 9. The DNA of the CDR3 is TGTGCCAGCAGTCCCCGGGACAGGGTGAGGAATCAGCCCCAGCATTTT. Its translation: CASSPRDRVRNQPQHF.

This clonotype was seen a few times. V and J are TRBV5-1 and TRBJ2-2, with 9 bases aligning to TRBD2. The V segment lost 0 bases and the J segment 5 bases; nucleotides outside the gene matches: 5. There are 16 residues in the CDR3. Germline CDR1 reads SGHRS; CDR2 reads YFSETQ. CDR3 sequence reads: CASSLVASGTTGELFF. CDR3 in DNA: TGCGCCAGCAGCTTGGTGGCTAGCGGGACGACCGGGGAGCTGTTTTTT.

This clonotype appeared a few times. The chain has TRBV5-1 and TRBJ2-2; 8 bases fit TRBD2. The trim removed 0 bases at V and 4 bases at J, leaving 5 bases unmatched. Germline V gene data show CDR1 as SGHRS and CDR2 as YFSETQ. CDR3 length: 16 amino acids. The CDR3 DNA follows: TGCGCCAGCAGCTTGGTAACGGGAGGGCCCACCGGGGAGCTGTTTTTT. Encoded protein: CASSLVTGGPTGELFF.

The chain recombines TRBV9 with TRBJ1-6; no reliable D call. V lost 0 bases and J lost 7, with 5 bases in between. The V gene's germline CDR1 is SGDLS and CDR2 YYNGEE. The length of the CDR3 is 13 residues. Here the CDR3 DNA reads TGTGCCAGCAGCGTAGAACTAAATTCACCCCTCCACTTT. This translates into CASSVELNSPLHF.

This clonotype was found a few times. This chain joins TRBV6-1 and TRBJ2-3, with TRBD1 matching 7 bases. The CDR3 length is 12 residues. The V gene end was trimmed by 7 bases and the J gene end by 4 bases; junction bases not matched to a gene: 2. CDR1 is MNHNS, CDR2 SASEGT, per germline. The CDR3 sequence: CASTQGADTQYF. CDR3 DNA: TGTGCCAGCACGCAGGGGGCAGATACGCAGTATTTT.

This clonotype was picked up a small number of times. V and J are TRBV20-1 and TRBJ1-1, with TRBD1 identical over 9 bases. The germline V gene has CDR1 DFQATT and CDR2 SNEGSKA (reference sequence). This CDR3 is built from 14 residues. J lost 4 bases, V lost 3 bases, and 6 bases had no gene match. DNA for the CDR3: TGCAGTGCTAGTACACAGGGGGCCGGCACTGAAGCTTTCTTT. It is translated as CSASTQGAGTEAFF.

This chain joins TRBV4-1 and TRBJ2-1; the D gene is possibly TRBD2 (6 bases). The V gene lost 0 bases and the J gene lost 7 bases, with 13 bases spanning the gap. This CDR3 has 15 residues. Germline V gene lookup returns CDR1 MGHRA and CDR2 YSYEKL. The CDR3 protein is CASSQDPGGTNEQFF. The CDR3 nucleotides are TGCGCCAGCAGCCAAGATCCAGGCGGGACGAATGAGCAGTTCTTC.

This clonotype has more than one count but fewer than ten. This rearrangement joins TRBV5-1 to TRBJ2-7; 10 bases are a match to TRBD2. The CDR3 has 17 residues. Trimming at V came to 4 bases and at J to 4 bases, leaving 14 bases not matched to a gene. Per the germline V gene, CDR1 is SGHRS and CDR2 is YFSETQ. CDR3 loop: CASSLRRIGLAEYEQYF. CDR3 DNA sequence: TGCGCCAGCAGCCTTAGACGAATCGGACTAGCGGAGTACGAGCAGTACTTC. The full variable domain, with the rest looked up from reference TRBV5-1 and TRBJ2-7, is KAGVTQTPRYLIKTRGQQVTLSCSPISGHRSVSWYQQTPGQGLQFLFEYFSETQRNKGNFPGRFSGRQFSNSRSEMNVSTLELGDSALYLCASSLRRIGLAEYEQYFGPGTRLTVT.